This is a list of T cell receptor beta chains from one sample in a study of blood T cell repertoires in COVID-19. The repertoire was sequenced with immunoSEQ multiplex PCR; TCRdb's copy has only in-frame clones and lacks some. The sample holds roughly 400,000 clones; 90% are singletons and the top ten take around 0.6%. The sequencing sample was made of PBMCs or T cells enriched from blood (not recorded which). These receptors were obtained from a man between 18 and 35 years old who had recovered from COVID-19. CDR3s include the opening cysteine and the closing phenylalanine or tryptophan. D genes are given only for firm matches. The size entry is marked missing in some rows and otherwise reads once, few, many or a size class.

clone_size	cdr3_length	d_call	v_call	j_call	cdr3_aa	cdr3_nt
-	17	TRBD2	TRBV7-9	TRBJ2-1	CASSSPTTSGSGNEQFF	TGTGCCAGCAGCTCTCCGACGACTAGCGGGAGCGGTAATGAGCAGTTCTTC
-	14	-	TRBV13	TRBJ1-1	CASSPSRGLTEAFF	TGTGCCAGCAGCCCCTCCAGGGGCCTCACTGAAGCTTTCTTT
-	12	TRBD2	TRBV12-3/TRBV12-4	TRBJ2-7	CASNRGGYEQYF	TGTGCCAGCAACCGGGGGGGCTACGAGCAGTACTTC
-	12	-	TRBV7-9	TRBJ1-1	CASSEDSNEAFF	TGTGCCAGCAGCGAGGACAGTAATGAAGCTTTCTTT
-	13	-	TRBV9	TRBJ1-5	CASSSEPNQPQHF	TGTGCCAGCAGCTCGGAGCCCAATCAGCCCCAGCATTTT
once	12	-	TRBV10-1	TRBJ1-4	CASSESTGRLFF	TGCGCCAGCAGTGAGTCAACGGGGAGGCTGTTTTTT
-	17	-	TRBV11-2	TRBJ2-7	CASSAGLFATTSYEQYF	TGTGCCAGCAGCGCGGGTTTGTTCGCCACTACCTCCTACGAGCAGTACTTC
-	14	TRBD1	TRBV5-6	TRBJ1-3	CASRLTGGGNTIYF	TGTGCCAGCAGACTTACAGGGGGCGGCAACACCATATATTTT
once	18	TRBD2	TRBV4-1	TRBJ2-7	CASSQTSRPLAGASEQYF	TGCGCCAGCAGCCAGACCAGCCGCCCACTAGCGGGAGCATCCGAGCAGTACTTC
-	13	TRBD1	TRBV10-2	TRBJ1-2	CASSAGTGNGYTF	TGCGCCAGCAGTGCCGGGACAGGGAATGGCTACACCTTC
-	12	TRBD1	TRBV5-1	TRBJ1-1	CASSLEGARAFF	TGCGCCAGCAGCTTGGAGGGGGCACGAGCTTTCTTT
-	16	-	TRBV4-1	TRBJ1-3	CASSQDDRLSGNTIYF	TGCGCCAGCAGCCAAGATGACAGGCTCTCTGGAAACACCATATATTTT
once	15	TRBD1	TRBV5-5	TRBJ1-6	CASSLEDRGRSPLHF	TGTGCCAGCAGCTTGGAGGACAGGGGACGGTCACCCCTCCACTTT
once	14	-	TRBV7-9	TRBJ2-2	CASSLTRNTGELFF	TGTGCCAGCAGCTTAACGAGGAACACCGGGGAGCTGTTTTTT
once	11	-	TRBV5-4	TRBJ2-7	CASSRDTEQYF	TGTGCCAGCAGCCGGGACACCGAGCAGTACTTC
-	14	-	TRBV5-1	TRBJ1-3	CASSLTTSGNTIYF	TGCGCCAGCAGCTTGACAACCTCTGGAAACACCATATATTTT
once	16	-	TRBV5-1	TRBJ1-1	CASSGGTPRIDPEAFF	TGCGCCAGCAGCGGGGGGACCCCGCGGATTGACCCTGAAGCTTTCTTT
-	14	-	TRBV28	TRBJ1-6	CASSQGLGNSPLHF	TGTGCCAGCAGTCAGGGGCTCGGTAATTCACCCCTCCACTTT
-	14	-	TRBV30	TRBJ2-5	CAWKFIPRGTAQYF	TGTGCCTGGAAATTTATCCCCAGGGGAACTGCCCAGTACTTC
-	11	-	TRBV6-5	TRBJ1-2	CASRLDYGYTF	TGTGCCAGCAGGCTAGACTATGGCTACACCTTC
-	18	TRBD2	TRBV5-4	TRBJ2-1	CASSLPVGLAGSYNEQFF	TGTGCCAGCAGCCTCCCTGTAGGTTTAGCGGGAAGTTACAATGAGCAGTTCTTC
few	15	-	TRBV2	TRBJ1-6	CASSDRQTLSSPLHF	TGTGCCAGCAGTGATAGACAGACCTTGTCTTCACCCCTCCACTTT
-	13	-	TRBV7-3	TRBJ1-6	CASSANRNSPLHF	TGTGCCAGCAGCGCAAACAGGAATTCACCCCTCCACTTT
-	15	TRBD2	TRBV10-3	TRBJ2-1	CAISESSGGANEQFF	TGTGCCATCAGTGAGTCGAGCGGGGGGGCCAATGAGCAGTTCTTC
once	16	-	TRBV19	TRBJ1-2	CASSPTETGVNYGYTF	TGTGCCAGTAGTCCGACCGAGACAGGAGTTAACTATGGCTACACCTTC
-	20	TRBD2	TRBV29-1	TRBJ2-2	CSVGEGGLAGGGLNTGELFF	TGCAGCGTTGGAGAAGGGGGCCTAGCGGGAGGAGGTCTAAACACCGGGGAGCTGTTTTTT
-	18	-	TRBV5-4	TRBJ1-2	CASSSFIAGRGKTYGYTF	TGTGCCAGCAGTTCATTTATAGCGGGTAGGGGCAAAACCTATGGCTACACCTTC
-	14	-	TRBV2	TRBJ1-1	CASPRRTSNTEAFF	TGTGCCAGCCCACGCCGTACAAGTAACACTGAAGCTTTCTTT
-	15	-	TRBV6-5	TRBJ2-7	CASRPLEGSSYEQYF	TGTGCCAGCAGACCTCTTGAGGGAAGCTCCTACGAGCAGTACTTC
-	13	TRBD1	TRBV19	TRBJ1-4	CASKGQLNEKLFF	TGTGCCAGTAAGGGACAGCTTAATGAAAAACTGTTTTTT
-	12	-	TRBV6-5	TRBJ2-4	CASSTTGNIQYF	TGTGCCAGCAGTACTACAGGGAACATTCAGTACTTC
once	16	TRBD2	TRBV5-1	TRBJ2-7	CASSLAPLGGRYEQYF	TGCGCCAGCAGCTTAGCCCCCTTGGGCGGGAGATACGAGCAGTACTTC
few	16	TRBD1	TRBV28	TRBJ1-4	CASSLQGARSNEKLFF	TGTGCCAGCAGTTTACAGGGGGCGCGCTCTAATGAAAAACTGTTTTTT
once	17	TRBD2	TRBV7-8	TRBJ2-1	CASSPGRVREFLNEQFF	TGTGCCAGCAGCCCTGGTCGCGTGCGGGAGTTCCTCAATGAGCAGTTCTTC
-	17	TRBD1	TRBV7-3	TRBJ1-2	CASSLNSPGQGMGGYTF	TGTGCCAGCAGCTTGAATTCACCGGGACAGGGAATGGGTGGCTACACCTTC
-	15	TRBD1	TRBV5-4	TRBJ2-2	CASRPGTGVSGELFF	TGTGCCAGCAGGCCCGGGACAGGGGTTAGCGGGGAGCTGTTTTTT
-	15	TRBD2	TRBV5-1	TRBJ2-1	CASSLALAGGVEQFF	TGCGCCAGCAGCTTGGCCCTAGCGGGAGGCGTAGAGCAGTTCTTC
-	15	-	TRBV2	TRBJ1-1	CASSEGTGWNTEAFF	TGTGCCAGCAGTGAAGGTACGGGGTGGAACACTGAAGCTTTCTTT
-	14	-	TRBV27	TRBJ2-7	CASSLQGQNYEQYF	TGTGCCAGCAGTTTACAGGGGCAGAACTACGAGCAGTACTTC
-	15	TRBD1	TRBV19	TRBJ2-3	CASSRDRGTGDTQYF	TGTGCCAGTAGTAGGGACAGGGGAACGGGAGATACGCAGTATTTT
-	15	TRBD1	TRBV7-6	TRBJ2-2	CASSLDKRQGGELFF	TGTGCCAGCAGCTTAGACAAAAGACAGGGAGGGGAGCTGTTTTTT
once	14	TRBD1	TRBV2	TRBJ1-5	CASRWTGADQPQHF	TGTGCCAGCAGGTGGACAGGGGCGGACCAGCCCCAGCATTTT
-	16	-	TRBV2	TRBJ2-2	CASSARGARGTGELFF	TGTGCCAGCAGTGCTCGGGGGGCGCGGGGCACCGGGGAGCTGTTTTTT
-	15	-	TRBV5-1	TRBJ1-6	CASSYTRDRNSPLHF	TGCGCCAGCAGCTATACCCGGGATCGTAATTCACCCCTCCACTTT
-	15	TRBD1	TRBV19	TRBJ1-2	CASSIAQGVGYGYTF	TGTGCCAGTAGTATAGCACAGGGGGTAGGCTATGGCTACACCTTC
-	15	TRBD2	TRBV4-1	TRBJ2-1	CASSPRTSGYNEQFF	TGCGCCAGCAGCCCCCGGACTAGCGGGTACAATGAGCAGTTCTTC
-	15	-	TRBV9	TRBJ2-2	CASSVDVGRTGELFF	TGTGCCAGCAGCGTAGATGTGGGGAGGACCGGGGAGCTGTTTTTT
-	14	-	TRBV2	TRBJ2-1	CASSVQGGMNEQFF	TGTGCCAGCAGTGTGCAGGGGGGAATGAATGAGCAGTTCTTC
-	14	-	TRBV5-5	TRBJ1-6	CASRPTGYNSPLHF	TGTGCCAGCAGGCCTACAGGTTATAATTCACCCCTCCACTTT
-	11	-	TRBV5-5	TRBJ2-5	CASSTPGTQYF	TGTGCCAGCAGCACCCCCGGTACCCAGTACTTC
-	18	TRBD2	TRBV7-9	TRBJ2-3	CASSLEGAGGLFTDTQYF	TGTGCCAGCAGCTTAGAAGGGGCGGGGGGACTATTCACAGATACGCAGTATTTT
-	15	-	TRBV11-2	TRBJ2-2	CASSSLGTPGGELFF	TGTGCCAGCAGCTCCCTCGGAACGCCGGGCGGGGAGCTGTTTTTT
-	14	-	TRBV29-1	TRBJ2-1	CSVEEQDSYNEQFF	TGCAGCGTTGAAGAACAGGACTCCTACAATGAGCAGTTCTTC
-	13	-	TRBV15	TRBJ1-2	CATSRGGVEGYTF	TGTGCCACCAGCAGAGGCGGAGTAGAGGGCTACACCTTC
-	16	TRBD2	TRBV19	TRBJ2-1	CASSIGGLEWYNEQFF	TGTGCCAGTAGTATAGGGGGACTAGAGTGGTACAATGAGCAGTTCTTC